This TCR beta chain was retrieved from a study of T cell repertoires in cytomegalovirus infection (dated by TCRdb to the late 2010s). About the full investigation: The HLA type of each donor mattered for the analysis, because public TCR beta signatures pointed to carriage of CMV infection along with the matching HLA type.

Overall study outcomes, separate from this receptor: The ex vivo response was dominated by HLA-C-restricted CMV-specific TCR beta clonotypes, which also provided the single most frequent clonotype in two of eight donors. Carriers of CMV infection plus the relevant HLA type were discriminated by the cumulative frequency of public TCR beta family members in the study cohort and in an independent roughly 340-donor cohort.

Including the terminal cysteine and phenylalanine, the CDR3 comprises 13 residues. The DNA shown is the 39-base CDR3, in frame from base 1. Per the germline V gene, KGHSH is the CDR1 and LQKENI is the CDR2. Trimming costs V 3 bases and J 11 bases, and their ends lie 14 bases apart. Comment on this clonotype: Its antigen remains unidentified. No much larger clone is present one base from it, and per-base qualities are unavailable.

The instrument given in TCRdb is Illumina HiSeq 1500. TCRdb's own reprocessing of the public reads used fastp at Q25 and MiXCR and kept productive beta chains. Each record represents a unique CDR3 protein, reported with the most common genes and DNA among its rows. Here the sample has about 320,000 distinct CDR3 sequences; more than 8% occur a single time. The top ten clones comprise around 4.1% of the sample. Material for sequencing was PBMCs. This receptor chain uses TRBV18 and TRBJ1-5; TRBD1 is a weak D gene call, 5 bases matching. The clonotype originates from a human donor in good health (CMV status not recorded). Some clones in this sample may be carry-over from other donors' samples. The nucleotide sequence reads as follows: TGTGCCAGCTCACCGGGGGATTGGATGGCCCAGCATTTT. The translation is CASSPGDWMAQHF.